These 3 T cell receptor beta chains originate from one sample sequenced in a study of blood T cell repertoires in COVID-19. Assay used: immunoSEQ multiplex PCR; TCRdb lists only in-frame clones, some missing. The table lists some 51,000 clones, around 90% of them singletons. Material: peripheral blood. Receptor source: a man aged 45 to 65 with acute or convalescent COVID-19.

The chain joins TRBV5-4 to TRBJ1-2; TRBD1 matches at 7 bases. CDR3 length equals 16 residues. V dropped 1 base and J dropped 0; count of bases not matched to a gene: 6. The V gene's germline CDR1 is SGHNT and CDR2 YYREEE (reference sequence). CDR3 loop: CASSLPGTASNYGYTF. As DNA, the CDR3 is TGTGCCAGCAGCTTGCCAGGGACAGCTTCTAACTATGGCTACACCTTC.

The rearrangement links TRBV19 to TRBJ1-1, with D tentatively TRBD1 (6 bases). The V gene lost 6 bases and the J gene lost 1 base, with 9 bases spanning the gap. The CDR3 runs to 13 residues. CDR1 is LNHDA, CDR2 SQIVND, per germline (reference sequence). The chain's CDR3 is CASRLTGNTEAFF. The DNA of the CDR3 is TGTGCCAGTAGACTGACAGGGAACACTGAAGCTTTCTTT.

The chain has TRBV23-1 and TRBJ2-3, with D possibly matching TRBD1 (6 bases). TRBV23-1 is designated an ORF whose function remains uncertain. CDR3 length: 15 residues. V dropped 6 bases and J dropped 2 bases, with 15 bases sitting between them. The CDR3 nucleotides read TGCGCCAGCAGCCGTGGGACACCTGTCACAGATACGCAGTATTTT. Protein product: CASSRGTPVTDTQYF.